This passage covers 22 T cell receptor beta chains from one sample sequenced in a study of shared clonotypes between healthy human individuals. CD45RO-negative CD8 cells positively selected for CCR7 made up the naive population, which excluded terminally differentiated effector memory CD45RA+ cells. Sequencing used immunoSEQ multiplex PCR; TCRdb keeps in-frame clones, though not all of them. The top ten clones hold 1.2% of a sample with roughly 1,800,000 clones, approximately 94% of them seen once. Sequencing was done on a sample of naive CD8+ T cells sorted from blood. These receptors originate from a man between 18 and 29 years old in good health.

The chain uses TRBV5-5 and TRBJ2-7, with 7 bases lining up with TRBD1. CDR3 length: 15 residues. From germline, CDR1 is SGHKS and CDR2 YYEKEE (reference sequence). V trimming: 4 bases; J trimming: 2 bases; junction bases outside the gene matches: 9. The chain's CDR3 is CASSVGQLVTYEQYF. As DNA, the CDR3 is TGTGCCAGCAGCGTGGGACAGTTAGTCACCTACGAGCAGTACTTC.

The V gene is TRBV30, the J gene TRBJ2-6; 9 positions match TRBD1. Germline trimming cut 5 bases from V and 2 bases from J; bases unmatched to any gene: 1. This CDR3 has 14 amino acids. Per germline, CDR1 GTSNPN and CDR2 SVGIG (reference sequence). CDR3: CAWDRGTGANVLTF. CDR3 nucleotides: TGTGCCTGGGACAGGGGGACTGGGGCCAACGTCCTGACTTTC.

This clone was picked up one time. The chain has TRBV9 and TRBJ2-5, with 8 bases lining up with TRBD1. J lost 2 bases, V lost 3 bases, and 3 bases had no gene match. Germline V CDR1 and CDR2: SGDLS, YYNGEE. The CDR3 has 14 amino acids. The CDR3 nucleotides are TGTGCCAGCAGCGACCACAGGGGGCAAGAGACCCAGTACTTC. The encoded protein is CASSDHRGQETQYF.

The rearrangement links TRBV7-9 to TRBJ2-7, with D possibly being TRBD2 (5 bases). This CDR3 has 17 amino acids. The germline V and J ends were trimmed by 1 base and 0 bases, with 16 bases remaining between them. Germline CDR1 and CDR2: SEHNR and FQNEAQ (reference sequence). CDR3 residues: CASSLERGSAFSYEQYF. The DNA for the CDR3 is TGTGCCAGCAGCTTAGAGCGTGGTAGCGCCTTCTCCTACGAGCAGTACTTC.

The chain has TRBV4-3 and TRBJ1-5; 8 bases map to TRBD1. The ends lost 4 bases at V and 6 bases at J; junction bases unmatched: 14. CDR3 size: 17 residues. Per germline, CDR1 LGHNA and CDR2 YSLEER. The CDR3 nucleotides read TGCGCCAGCAGCCCGTCCCTGGGCGGGACAGGCTTTCAGCCCCAGCATTTT. Its protein product is CASSPSLGGTGFQPQHF.

The J gene is TRBJ2-3, the V gene TRBV12-5, with TRBD2 matching over 12 bases. The CDR3 extends over 16 amino acids. Germline-derived CDR1 and CDR2 are LGHNT and FRNRAP. With V trimmed by 3 bases and J by 3 bases, 4 bases remained unmatched. CDR3 nucleotide sequence: TGTGCTAGTGGTTTTCGGACTAGCGGGGTTACAGATACGCAGTATTTT. Protein sequence: CASGFRTSGVTDTQYF. The full variable domain, rest sourced from reference TRBV12-5 and TRBJ2-3, is DARVTQTPRHKVTEMGQEVTMRCQPILGHNTVFWYRQTMMQGLELLAYFRNRAPLDDSGMPKDRFSAEMPDATLATLKIQPSEPRDSAVYFCASGFRTSGVTDTQYFGPGTRLTVL.

A single count supports this clone. V is TRBV7-9 and J is TRBJ2-7; D is uncertain. CDR3 length: 15 amino acids. V lost 1 base to trimming and J lost 3 bases, with 13 bases between them. Germline V lookup: CDR1 SEHNR, CDR2 FQNEAQ (reference sequence). CDR3 region: CASSLETGVFYEQYF. CDR3 bases: TGTGCCAGCAGCTTAGAGACCGGAGTCTTCTACGAGCAGTACTTC. The variable domain in full, with the rest retrieved from reference TRBV7-9 and TRBJ2-7, is DTGVSQNPRHKITKRGQNVTFRCDPISEHNRLYWYRQTLGQGPEFLTYFQNEAQLEKSRLLSDRFSAERPKGSFSTLEIQRTEQGDSAMYLCASSLETGVFYEQYFGPGTRLTVT.

This clone showed up just once. The V gene is TRBV5-6, the J gene TRBJ2-1, with TRBD2 matching 14 bases. Germline CDR1 SGHDT, CDR2 YYEEEE. The CDR3 runs 15 residues. V shed 3 bases and J 8 bases; nucleotides not matched to a gene: 4. The CDR3 loop is CASSWGTSGSDEQFF. The CDR3 DNA sequence: TGTGCCAGCAGCTGGGGGACTAGCGGGAGCGATGAGCAGTTCTTC. Variable domain in full (rest from reference TRBV5-6 and TRBJ2-1): DAGVTQSPTHLIKTRGQQVTLRCSPKSGHDTVSWYQQALGQGPQFIFQYYEEEERQRGNFPDRFSGHQFPNYSSELNVNALLLGDSALYLCASSWGTSGSDEQFFGPGTRLTVL.

On this clone: The junction and the germline gene differ at one end; a read error may be behind it. The chain uses TRBV30 and TRBJ2-1, with D perhaps given as TRBD1 or TRBD2 (5 bases each). The CDR3 length is 14 residues. Germline values: CDR1 GTSNPN, CDR2 SVGIG (reference sequence). The CDR3 DNA sequence: TGTGCCTGGAGTGTTGGGGCTAGCTACGATGAGCAGTTCTTC. It translates to CAWSVGASYDEQFF.

The rearrangement joins TRBV9 to TRBJ2-1; possibly TRBD1 for D (5 bases). This CDR3 contains 15 residues. Trimming shortened V by 0 bases and J by 7 bases, and 14 bases separated the two germline ends. The germline V gene has CDR1 SGDLS and CDR2 YYNGEE. CDR3 residues: CASSVEGASENEQFF. CDR3 DNA sequence: TGTGCCAGCAGCGTAGAAGGGGCCTCGGAGAATGAGCAGTTCTTC.

The chain recombines TRBV27 with TRBJ2-1; a possible D gene is TRBD1 (5 bases). V gave up 8 bases and J gave up 0 bases, with 17 bases separating them. The CDR3 length is 16 residues. CDR1 is MNHEY and CDR2 is SMNVEV in the germline V gene (reference sequence). CDR3 sequence (DNA): TGTGCCAGCGGTCCTGATTCAGGGTACTCCTACAATGAGCAGTTCTTC. Its translation: CASGPDSGYSYNEQFF.

V gene TRBV4-1 combines with J gene TRBJ2-7; D not resolved. Germline values: CDR1 MGHRA, CDR2 YSYEKL. CDR3 length: 16 amino acids. V lost 6 bases to trimming and J lost 1 base, with 19 bases between them. CDR3 region: CASRAVGRKQSYEQYF. As DNA, the CDR3 is TGCGCCAGCAGGGCCGTTGGGCGGAAACAGTCCTACGAGCAGTACTTC.

This chain connects TRBV28 to TRBJ1-1, with a tentative D call TRBD1 (6 bases). This CDR3 is 15 amino acids long. Germline V lookup: CDR1 MDHEN, CDR2 SYDVKM. Trimming cost V 4 bases and J 7 bases, with 19 bases left between them. The CDR3 bases are TGTGCCAGCAGTTCCTACAGGGAAGAGAGTGATGAAGCTTTCTTT. Its protein product is CASSSYREESDEAFF.

The CDR3 reads CASSESGTSSEQYF. The CDR3 bases are TGTGCCAGCAGTGAATCCGGGACCTCGTCCGAGCAGTACTTC. The chain links TRBV6-1 to TRBJ2-7; either TRBD1 or TRBD2 may fit D (5 bases each). V lost 2 bases to trimming and J lost 6 bases, with 14 bases between them. This CDR3 is 14 amino acids long. Germline lookup yields CDR1 MNHNS and CDR2 SASEGT.

The V and J genes are TRBV30 and TRBJ2-4, with D maybe TRBD2 (5 bases). CDR3 size: 16 residues. Trimming shortened V by 0 bases and J by 3 bases, and 15 bases separated the two germline ends. The germline CDR1 and CDR2 sequences are GTSNPN and SVGIG (reference sequence). In DNA form, the CDR3 reads TGTGCCTGGAGTGTACCCGGGATACAATTCAAAAACATTCAGTACTTC. Its protein product is CAWSVPGIQFKNIQYF.

The count of this clone is one. The rearrangement joins TRBV19 to TRBJ1-3; no reliable D call. V shed 3 bases and J shed 5 bases, with 11 bases lying between them. The CDR3 has 14 amino acids. Germline assignment: CDR1 LNHDA and CDR2 SQIVND (reference sequence). CDR3 loop: CASSMDGVRNTIYF. CDR3 DNA: TGTGCCAGTAGTATGGATGGGGTGAGAAACACCATATATTTT.

This clone was observed once. The chain links TRBV30 to TRBJ1-2, with D unresolved. Trimming took off 8 bases at V and 3 bases at J, with 22 bases between the two ends. CDR3 length equals 15 residues. Looked up from germline, CDR1 is GTSNPN and CDR2 is SVGIG (reference sequence). CDR3 bases: TGTGCCGGACTTACGACCTCTCTAGTGCACTATGGCTACACCTTC. It codes for CAGLTTSLVHYGYTF.

V and J are TRBV6-6 and TRBJ1-2, with a weak D call TRBD1 (6 bases). The V gene's germline CDR1 is MNHNY and CDR2 SVGAGI (reference sequence). The CDR3 is 13 amino acids. The ends were cut back, 8 bases at V and 4 bases at J, with 14 bases in the middle. The CDR3 DNA sequence: TGTGCCAGCCGCCTCGGGACATCCTATGGCTACACCTTC. It codes for CASRLGTSYGYTF.

This clone was seen only once. CDR3 sequence: CASSGLVIGTDTQYF. CDR3 in DNA: TGCGCCAGCTCGGGACTAGTGATCGGCACAGATACGCAGTATTTT. The V and J genes are TRBV10-2 and TRBJ2-3, with TRBD2 identical over 8 bases. This CDR3 is 15 amino acids long. Germline V gene sequence: CDR1 WSHSY, CDR2 SAAADI. V gave up 8 bases and J gave up 1 base; unmatched junction bases: 8.

Note on this clone: Other DNA sequences in the same sample also yield this CDR3. V is TRBV28 and J is TRBJ2-7; perhaps D is TRBD1 or TRBD2 (6 bases each). Germline CDR1 and CDR2: MDHEN and SYDVKM. V was trimmed by 2 bases and J by 2 bases, leaving 7 bases between them. This CDR3 comprises 13 residues. The CDR3 is CASSLRGAYEQYF. The CDR3 nucleotides are TGTGCCAGCAGTTTAAGGGGGGCCTACGAGCAGTACTTC.

J is TRBJ1-5 and V is TRBV4-1; TRBD1 might be the D (6 bases). The germline gives CDR1 MGHRA, CDR2 YSYEKL. Trimming stripped 1 base from V and 3 bases from J, with 13 bases between. The CDR3 length is 16 residues. CDR3 loop: CASSQVGGLDNQPQHF. The DNA for the CDR3 is TGCGCCAGCAGCCAAGTCGGGGGCCTGGACAATCAGCCCCAGCATTTT.

The chain recombines TRBV15 with TRBJ2-7, with D tentatively TRBD1 or TRBD2 (5 bases each). The CDR3 loop spans 13 amino acids. CDR1 is LNHNV, CDR2 YYDKDF, per germline (reference sequence). Trimming took off 4 bases at V and 4 bases at J, with 11 bases between the two ends. The CDR3 loop reads CATSKGDGYEQYF. The CDR3, as DNA: TGTGCCACCAGCAAAGGGGACGGGTACGAGCAGTACTTC.